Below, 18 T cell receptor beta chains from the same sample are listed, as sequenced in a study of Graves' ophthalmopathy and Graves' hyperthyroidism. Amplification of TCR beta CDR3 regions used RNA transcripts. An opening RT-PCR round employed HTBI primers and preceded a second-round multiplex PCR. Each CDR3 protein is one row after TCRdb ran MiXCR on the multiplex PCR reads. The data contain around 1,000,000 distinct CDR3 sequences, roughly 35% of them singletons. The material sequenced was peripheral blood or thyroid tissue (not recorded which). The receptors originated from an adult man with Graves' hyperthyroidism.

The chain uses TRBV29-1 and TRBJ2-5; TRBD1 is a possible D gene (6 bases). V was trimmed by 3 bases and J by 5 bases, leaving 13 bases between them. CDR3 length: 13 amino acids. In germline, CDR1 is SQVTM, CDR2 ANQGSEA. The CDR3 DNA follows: TGCAGCGTTGACACAGGGCCCGGGGAGACCCAGTACTTC. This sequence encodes CSVDTGPGETQYF.

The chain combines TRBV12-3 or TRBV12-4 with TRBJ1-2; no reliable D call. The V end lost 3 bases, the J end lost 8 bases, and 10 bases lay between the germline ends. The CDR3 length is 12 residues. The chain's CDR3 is CASSFTNRGYTF. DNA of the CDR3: TGTGCCAGCAGTTTTACAAACCGAGGCTACACCTTC.

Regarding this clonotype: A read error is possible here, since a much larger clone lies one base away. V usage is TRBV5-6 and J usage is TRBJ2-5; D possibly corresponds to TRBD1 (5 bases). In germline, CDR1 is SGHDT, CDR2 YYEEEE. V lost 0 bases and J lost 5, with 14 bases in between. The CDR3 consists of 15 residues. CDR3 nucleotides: TGTGCCAGCAGCTTGGCTAGGGGTACTGGCGAGACCCAGTACTTC. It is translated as CASSLARGTGETQYF.

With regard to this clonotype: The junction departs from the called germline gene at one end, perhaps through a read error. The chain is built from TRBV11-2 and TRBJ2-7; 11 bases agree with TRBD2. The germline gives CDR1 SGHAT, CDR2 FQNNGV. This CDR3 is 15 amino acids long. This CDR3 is CANSHSGRAFYEQYF. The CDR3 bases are TGTGCCAACAGCCATAGCGGGAGGGCCTTCTACGAGCAGTACTTC.

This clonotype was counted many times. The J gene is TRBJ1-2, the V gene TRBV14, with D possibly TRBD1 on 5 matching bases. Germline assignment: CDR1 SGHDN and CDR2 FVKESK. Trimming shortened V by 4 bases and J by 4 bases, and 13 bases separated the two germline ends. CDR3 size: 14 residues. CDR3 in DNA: TGTGCCAGCAGCCCTACAACAGGCTTCTATGGCTACACCTTC. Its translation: CASSPTTGFYGYTF.

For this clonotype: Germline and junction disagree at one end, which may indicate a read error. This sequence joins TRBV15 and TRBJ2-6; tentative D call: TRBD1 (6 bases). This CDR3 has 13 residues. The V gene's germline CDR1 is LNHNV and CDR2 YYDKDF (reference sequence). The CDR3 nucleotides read TGTGCCACCAGCAGAGTGAGGGGGAACACTGAAGCTTTC. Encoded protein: CATSRVRGNTEAF.

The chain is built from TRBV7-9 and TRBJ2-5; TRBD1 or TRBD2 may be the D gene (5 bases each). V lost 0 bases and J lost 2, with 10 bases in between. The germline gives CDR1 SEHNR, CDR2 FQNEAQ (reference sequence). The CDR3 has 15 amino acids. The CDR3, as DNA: TGTGCCAGCAGCTTAGCGGGGGTAGGACAAGAGACCCAGTACTTC. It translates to CASSLAGVGQETQYF.

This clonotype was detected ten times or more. The DNA for the CDR3 is TGTGCCACCGGAGGAGGGAACCAAGAGACCCAGTACTTC. Its translation is CATGGGNQETQYF. The J gene is TRBJ2-5, the V gene TRBV6-5; D is possibly TRBD2 (6 bases). Trimming left V 10 bases short and J 0 bases short, with 12 bases between. Germline-derived CDR1 and CDR2 are MNHEY and SVGAGI. The CDR3 has 13 residues.

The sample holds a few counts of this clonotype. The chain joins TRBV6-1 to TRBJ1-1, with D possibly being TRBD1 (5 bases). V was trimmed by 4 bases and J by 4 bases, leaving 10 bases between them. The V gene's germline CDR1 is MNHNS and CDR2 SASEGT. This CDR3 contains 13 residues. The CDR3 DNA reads TGTGCCAGCAGTGCGACAGCTACCACTGAAGCTTTCTTT. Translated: CASSATATTEAFF.

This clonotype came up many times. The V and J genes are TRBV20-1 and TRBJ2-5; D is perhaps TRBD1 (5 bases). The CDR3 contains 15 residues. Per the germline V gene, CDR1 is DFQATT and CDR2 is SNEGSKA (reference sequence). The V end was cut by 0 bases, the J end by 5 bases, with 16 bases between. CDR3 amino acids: CSARDLSKGSETQYF. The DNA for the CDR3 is TGCAGTGCTAGAGATCTGTCCAAGGGGTCCGAGACCCAGTACTTC.

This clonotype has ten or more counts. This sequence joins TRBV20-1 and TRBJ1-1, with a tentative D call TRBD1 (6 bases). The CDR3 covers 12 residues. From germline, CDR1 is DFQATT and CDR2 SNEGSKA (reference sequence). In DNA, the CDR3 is TGCAGGGGTCGACAGGCGAACACTGAAGCTTTCTTT. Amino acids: CRGRQANTEAFF.

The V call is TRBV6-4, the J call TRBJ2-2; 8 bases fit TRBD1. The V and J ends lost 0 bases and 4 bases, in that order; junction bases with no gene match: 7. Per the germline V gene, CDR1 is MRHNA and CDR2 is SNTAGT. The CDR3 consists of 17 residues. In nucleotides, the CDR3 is TGTGCCAGCAGTGACTCCCCGGACAGGGCGGCCACCGGGGAGCTGTTTTTT. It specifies CASSDSPDRAATGELFF.

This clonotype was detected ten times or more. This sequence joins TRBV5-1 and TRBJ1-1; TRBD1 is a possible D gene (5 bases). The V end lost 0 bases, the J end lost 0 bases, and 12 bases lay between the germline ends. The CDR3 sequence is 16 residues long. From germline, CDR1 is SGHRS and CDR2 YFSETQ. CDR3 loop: CASSLGQLLVNTEAFF. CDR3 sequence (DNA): TGCGCCAGCAGCTTGGGACAGTTGTTGGTGAACACTGAAGCTTTCTTT.

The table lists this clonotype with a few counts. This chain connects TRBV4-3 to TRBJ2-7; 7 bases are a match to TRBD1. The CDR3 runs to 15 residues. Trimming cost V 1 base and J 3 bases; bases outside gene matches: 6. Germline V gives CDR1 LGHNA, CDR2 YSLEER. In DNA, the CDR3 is TGCGCCAGCAGCCAAGTTAAGGGGGCGAACTACGAGCAGTACTTC. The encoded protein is CASSQVKGANYEQYF.

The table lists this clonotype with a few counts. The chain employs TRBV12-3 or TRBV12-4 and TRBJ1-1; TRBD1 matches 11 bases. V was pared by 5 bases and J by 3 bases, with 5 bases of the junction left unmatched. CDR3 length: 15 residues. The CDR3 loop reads CASSAPGQGDTEAFF. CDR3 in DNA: TGTGCCAGCAGTGCCCCGGGACAGGGGGACACTGAAGCTTTCTTT.

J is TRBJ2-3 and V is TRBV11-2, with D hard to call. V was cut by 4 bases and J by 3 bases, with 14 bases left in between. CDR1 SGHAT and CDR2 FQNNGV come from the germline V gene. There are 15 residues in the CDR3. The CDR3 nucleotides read TGTGCCAGCAGCTCCCGTGGCCCTTTAACAGATACGCAGTATTTT. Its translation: CASSSRGPLTDTQYF.

DNA for the CDR3: TGCAGCGTTCAGATAGGGGCGGCACCTGGCTACACCTTC. This gives the protein CSVQIGAAPGYTF. J is TRBJ1-2 and V is TRBV29-1; tentative D call: TRBD1 (5 bases). The CDR3 contains 13 residues. Germline assignment: CDR1 SQVTM and CDR2 ANQGSEA. V lost 5 bases to trimming and J lost 7 bases, with 17 bases between them. Based on the CDR3 plus reference TRBV29-1 and TRBJ1-2, the full variable domain is SAVISQKPSRDICQRGTSLTIQCQVDSQVTMMFWYRQQPGQSLTLIATANQGSEATYESGFVIDKFPISRPNLTFSTLTVSNMSPEDSSIYLCSVQIGAAPGYTFGSGTRLTVV.

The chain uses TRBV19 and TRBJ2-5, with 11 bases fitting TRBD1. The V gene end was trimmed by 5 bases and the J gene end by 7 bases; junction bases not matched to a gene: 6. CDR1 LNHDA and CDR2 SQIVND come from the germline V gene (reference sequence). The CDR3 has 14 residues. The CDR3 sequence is CASSRTGGERTQYF. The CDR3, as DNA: TGTGCCAGTAGTCGGACAGGGGGCGAACGGACCCAGTACTTC.